These 2 T cell receptor beta chains were all obtained from the same sample, sequenced in a study of cytomegalovirus exposure and HLA in healthy donors. Primers: 60 Vbeta forward and 13 Jbeta reverse. The method was immunoSEQ multiplex PCR; TCRdb's version includes in-frame clones alone and lacks a portion of them. The sample gives more than 150,000 clones, 75% of which show up once; roughly 7.8% is in the top ten. Sequencing input: PBMCs. The origin of the receptors is a middle-aged woman in good health and CMV-seropositive.

This chain connects TRBV15 to TRBJ1-4; 10 positions agree with TRBD1. Per the germline V gene, CDR1 is LNHNV and CDR2 is YYDKDF (reference sequence). The trim removed 2 bases at V and 5 bases at J, leaving 2 bases unmatched. This CDR3 spans 15 amino acids. CDR3 nucleotides: TGTGCCACCAGCAGACCGGGACAGGGGAATGAAAAACTGTTTTTT. This codes for CATSRPGQGNEKLFF.

The chain combines TRBV28 with TRBJ1-5, with no clear D. The CDR3 length is 16 residues. V gave up 2 bases and J gave up 5 bases, with 16 bases separating them. Germline CDR1 is MDHEN and CDR2 is SYDVKM. CDR3 DNA: TGTGCCAGCAGTTTACCCCCCTCCCTATTTGATCAGCCCCAGCATTTT. This gives the protein CASSLPPSLFDQPQHF.